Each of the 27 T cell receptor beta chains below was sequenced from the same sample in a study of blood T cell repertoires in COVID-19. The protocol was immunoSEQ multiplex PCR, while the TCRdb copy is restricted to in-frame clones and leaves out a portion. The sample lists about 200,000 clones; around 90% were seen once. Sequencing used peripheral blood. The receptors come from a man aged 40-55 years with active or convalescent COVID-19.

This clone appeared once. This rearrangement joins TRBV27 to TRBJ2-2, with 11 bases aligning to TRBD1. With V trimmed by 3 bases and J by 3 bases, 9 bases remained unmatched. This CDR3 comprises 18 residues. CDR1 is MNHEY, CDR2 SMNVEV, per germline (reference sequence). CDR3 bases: TGTGCCAGCAGTTTCTACGGGACAGGGGGTTTGGACACCGGGGAGCTGTTTTTT. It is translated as CASSFYGTGGLDTGELFF.

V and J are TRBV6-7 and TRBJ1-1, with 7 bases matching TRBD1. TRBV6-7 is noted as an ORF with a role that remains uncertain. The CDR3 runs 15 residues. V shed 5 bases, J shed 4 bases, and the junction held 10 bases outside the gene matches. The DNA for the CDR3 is TGTGCCAGCAGTAAGAGGGACAGTGTAGCCACTGAAGCTTTCTTT. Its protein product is CASSKRDSVATEAFF.

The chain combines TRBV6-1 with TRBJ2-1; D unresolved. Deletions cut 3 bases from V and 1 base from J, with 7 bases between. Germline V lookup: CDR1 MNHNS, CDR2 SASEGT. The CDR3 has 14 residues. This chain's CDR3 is CASSEGNSYNEQFF. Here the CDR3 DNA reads TGTGCCAGCAGTGAGGGCAATTCCTACAATGAGCAGTTCTTC.

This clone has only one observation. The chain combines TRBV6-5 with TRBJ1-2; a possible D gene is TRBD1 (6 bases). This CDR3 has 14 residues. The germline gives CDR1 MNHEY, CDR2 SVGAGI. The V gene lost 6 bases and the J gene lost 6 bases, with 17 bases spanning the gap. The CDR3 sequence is CASRGGPTGDGYTF. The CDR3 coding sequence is TGTGCCAGCAGGGGGGGGCCAACTGGGGATGGCTACACCTTC.

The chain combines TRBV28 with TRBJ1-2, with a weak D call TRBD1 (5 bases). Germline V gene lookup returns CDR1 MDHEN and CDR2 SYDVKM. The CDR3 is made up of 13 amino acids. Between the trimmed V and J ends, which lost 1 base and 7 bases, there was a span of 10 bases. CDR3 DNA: TGTGCCAGCAGTTTATCAGGGAATTTTGGCTACACCTTC. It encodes CASSLSGNFGYTF.

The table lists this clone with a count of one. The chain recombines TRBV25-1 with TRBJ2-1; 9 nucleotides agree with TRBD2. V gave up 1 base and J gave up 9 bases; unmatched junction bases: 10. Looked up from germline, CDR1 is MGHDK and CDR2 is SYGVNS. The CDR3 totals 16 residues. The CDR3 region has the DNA TGTGCCAGCAGTGAATCGGGCGGGAGGGCGATAAGTGAGCAGTTCTTC. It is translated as CASSESGGRAISEQFF.

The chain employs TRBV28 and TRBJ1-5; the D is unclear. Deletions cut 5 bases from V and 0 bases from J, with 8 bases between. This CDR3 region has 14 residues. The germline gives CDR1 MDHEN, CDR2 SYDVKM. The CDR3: CASSRTYSNQPQHF. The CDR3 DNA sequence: TGTGCCAGCAGTCGAACCTATAGCAATCAGCCCCAGCATTTT.

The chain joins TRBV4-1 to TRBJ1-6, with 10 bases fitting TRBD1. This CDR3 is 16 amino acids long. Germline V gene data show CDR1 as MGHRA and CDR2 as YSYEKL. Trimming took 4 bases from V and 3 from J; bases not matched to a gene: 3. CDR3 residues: CASSLGTGVYNSPLHF. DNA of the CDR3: TGCGCCAGCAGCCTCGGGACAGGGGTCTATAATTCACCCCTCCACTTT.

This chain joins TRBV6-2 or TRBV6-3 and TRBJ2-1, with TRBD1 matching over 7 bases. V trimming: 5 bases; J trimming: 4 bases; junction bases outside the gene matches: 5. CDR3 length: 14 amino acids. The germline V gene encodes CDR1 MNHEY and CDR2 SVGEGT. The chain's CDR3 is CASSKGQQYNEQFF. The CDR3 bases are TGTGCCAGCAGTAAGGGACAGCAATACAATGAGCAGTTCTTC.

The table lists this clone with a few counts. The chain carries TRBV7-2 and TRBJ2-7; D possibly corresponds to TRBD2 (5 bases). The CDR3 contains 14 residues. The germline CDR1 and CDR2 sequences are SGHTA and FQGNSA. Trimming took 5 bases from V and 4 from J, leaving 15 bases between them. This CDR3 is CASSLVTGSYEQYF. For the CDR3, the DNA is TGTGCCAGCAGCCTCGTAACGGGATCATACGAGCAGTACTTC.

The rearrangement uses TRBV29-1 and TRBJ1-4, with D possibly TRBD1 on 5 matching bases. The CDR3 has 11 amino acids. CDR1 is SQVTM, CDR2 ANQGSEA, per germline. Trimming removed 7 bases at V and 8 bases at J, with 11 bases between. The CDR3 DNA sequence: TGCAGCGCCGGGGGAGGGGAAAAACTGTTTTTT. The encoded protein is CSAGGGEKLFF.

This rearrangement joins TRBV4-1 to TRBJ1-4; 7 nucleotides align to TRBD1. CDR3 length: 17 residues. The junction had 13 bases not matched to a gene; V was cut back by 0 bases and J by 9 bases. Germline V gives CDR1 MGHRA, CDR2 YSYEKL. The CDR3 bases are TGCGCCAGCAGCCAAGAAGGCAGGACAGGACCCATCCAAAAACTGTTTTTT. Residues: CASSQEGRTGPIQKLFF.

CDR3 nucleotides: TGTGCCAGCAGCCTGGGCCCAACCACGGCTGAAGCTTTCTTT. This translates into CASSLGPTTAEAFF. V usage is TRBV5-5 and J usage is TRBJ1-1; D uncertain. CDR3 length equals 14 residues. CDR1 is SGHKS, CDR2 YYEKEE, per germline (reference sequence). V was pared by 4 bases and J by 6 bases, with 16 bases between.

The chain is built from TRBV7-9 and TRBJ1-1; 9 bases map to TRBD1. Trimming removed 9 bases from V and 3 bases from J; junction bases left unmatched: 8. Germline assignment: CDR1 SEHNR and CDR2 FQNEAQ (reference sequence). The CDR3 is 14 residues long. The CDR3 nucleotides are TGTGCCAGTTTACAGGGGGCCGGAGACACTGAAGCTTTCTTT. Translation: CASLQGAGDTEAFF.

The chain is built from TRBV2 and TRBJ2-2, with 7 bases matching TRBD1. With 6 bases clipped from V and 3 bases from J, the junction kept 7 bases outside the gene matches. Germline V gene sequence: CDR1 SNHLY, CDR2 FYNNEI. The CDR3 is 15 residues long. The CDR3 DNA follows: TGTGCCAGCAGCGGGACCGGGACAGACACCGGGGAGCTGTTTTTT. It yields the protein CASSGTGTDTGELFF.

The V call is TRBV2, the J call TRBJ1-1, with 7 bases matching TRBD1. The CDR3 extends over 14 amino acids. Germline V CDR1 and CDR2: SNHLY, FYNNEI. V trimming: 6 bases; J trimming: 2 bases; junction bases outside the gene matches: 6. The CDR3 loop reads CASSVTGTNTEAFF. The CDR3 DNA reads TGTGCCAGCAGCGTGACAGGGACCAACACTGAAGCTTTCTTT. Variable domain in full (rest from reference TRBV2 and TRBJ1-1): EPEVTQTPSHQVTQMGQEVILRCVPISNHLYFYWYRQILGQKVEFLVSFYNNEISEKSEIFDDQFSVERPDGSNFTLKIRSTKLEDSAMYFCASSVTGTNTEAFFGQGTRLTVV.

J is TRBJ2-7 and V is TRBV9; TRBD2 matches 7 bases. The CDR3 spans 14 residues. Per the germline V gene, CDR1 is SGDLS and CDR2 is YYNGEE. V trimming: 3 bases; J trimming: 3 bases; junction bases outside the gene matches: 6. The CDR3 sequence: CASSARWGGYEQYF. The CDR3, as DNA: TGTGCCAGCAGCGCAAGGTGGGGGGGCTACGAGCAGTACTTC.

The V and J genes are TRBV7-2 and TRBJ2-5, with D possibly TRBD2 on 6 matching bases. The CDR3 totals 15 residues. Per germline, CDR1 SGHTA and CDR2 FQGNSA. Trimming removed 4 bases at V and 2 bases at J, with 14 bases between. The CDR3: CASSSRSGLQETQYF. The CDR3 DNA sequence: TGTGCCAGCAGCTCGCGTAGCGGTTTGCAAGAGACCCAGTACTTC.

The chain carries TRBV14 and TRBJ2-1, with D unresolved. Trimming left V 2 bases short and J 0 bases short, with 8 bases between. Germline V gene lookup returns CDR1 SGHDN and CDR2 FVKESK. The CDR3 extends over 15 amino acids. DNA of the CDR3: TGTGCCAGCAGCCAATTTAGGAGCTCCTACAATGAGCAGTTCTTC. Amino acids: CASSQFRSSYNEQFF.

Here the CDR3 DNA reads TGCGCCAGCAGCGCCAGGGGAGACGGCGACGAGCAGTACTTC. Translation gives CASSARGDGDEQYF. V gene TRBV5-1 combines with J gene TRBJ2-7; possible D gene TRBD1, 6 bases. Germline values: CDR1 SGHRS, CDR2 YFSETQ. Trimming left V 4 bases short and J 5 bases short, with 16 bases between. The CDR3 has 14 residues.

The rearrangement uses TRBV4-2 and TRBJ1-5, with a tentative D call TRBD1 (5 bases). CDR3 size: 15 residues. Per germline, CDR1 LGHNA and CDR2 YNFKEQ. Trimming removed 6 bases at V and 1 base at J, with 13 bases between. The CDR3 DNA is TGTGCCAGCAGGCTGGGTCCAGGGAGCAATCAGCCCCAGCATTTT. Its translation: CASRLGPGSNQPQHF.

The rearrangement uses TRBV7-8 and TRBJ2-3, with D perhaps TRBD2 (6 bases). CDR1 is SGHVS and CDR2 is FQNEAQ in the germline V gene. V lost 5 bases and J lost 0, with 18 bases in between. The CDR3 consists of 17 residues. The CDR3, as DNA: TGTGCCAGCAGCCGTGCCCCGGGAGCCGTTAGCACAGATACGCAGTATTTT. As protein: CASSRAPGAVSTDTQYF. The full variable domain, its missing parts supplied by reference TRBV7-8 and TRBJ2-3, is GAGVSQSPRYKVAKRGQDVALRCDPISGHVSLFWYQQALGQGPEFLTYFQNEAQLDKSGLPSDRFFAERPEGSVSTLKIQRTQQEDSAVYLCASSRAPGAVSTDTQYFGPGTRLTVL.

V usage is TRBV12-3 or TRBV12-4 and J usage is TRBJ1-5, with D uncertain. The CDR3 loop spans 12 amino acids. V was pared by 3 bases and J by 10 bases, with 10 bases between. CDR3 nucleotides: TGTGCCAGCAGTTTCCGACTGGCACCCCAGCATTTT. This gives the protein CASSFRLAPQHF.

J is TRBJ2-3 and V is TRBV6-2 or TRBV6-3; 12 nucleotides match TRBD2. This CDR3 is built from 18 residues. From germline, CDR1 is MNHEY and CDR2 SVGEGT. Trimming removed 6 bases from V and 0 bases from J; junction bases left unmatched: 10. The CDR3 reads CASSNPTGTSGSTDTQYF. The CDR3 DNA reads TGTGCCAGCAGCAATCCGACCGGGACTAGCGGGAGCACAGATACGCAGTATTTT.

The chain's CDR3 is CASSSQGALNSPLHF. The CDR3 nucleotides are TGTGCCAGTAGTTCCCAGGGGGCGCTAAATTCACCCCTCCACTTT. This chain joins TRBV19 and TRBJ1-6, with 8 bases identical to TRBD1. This CDR3 region has 15 residues. The trim removed 5 bases at V and 7 bases at J, leaving 7 bases unmatched. From germline, CDR1 is LNHDA and CDR2 SQIVND (reference sequence).

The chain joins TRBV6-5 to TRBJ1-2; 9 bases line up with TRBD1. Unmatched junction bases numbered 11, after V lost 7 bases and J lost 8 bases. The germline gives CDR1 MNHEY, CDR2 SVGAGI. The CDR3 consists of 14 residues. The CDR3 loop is CASISPGQGIGYTF. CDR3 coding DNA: TGTGCCAGCATTTCGCCGGGACAGGGTATCGGCTACACCTTC.

The CDR3 region is CASSFGSRGSNQPQHF. In nucleotides, the CDR3 is TGTGCCAGCAGTTTCGGGTCTCGGGGGAGCAATCAGCCCCAGCATTTT. The V gene is TRBV28, the J gene TRBJ1-5; D is possibly TRBD1 (5 bases). Trimming removed 3 bases from V and 1 base from J, with 13 bases in between. CDR1 is MDHEN, CDR2 SYDVKM, per germline. The CDR3 length is 16 residues. Based on the CDR3 plus reference TRBV28 and TRBJ1-5, the full variable domain is DVKVTQSSRYLVKRTGEKVFLECVQDMDHENMFWYRQDPGLGLRLIYFSYDVKMKEKGDIPEGYSVSREKKERFSLILESASTNQTSMYLCASSFGSRGSNQPQHFGDGTRLSIL.